This entry describes one T cell receptor (beta chain). The data derive from a study of cytomegalovirus exposure and HLA in healthy donors. The CDR3 is 14 residues long. Between the trimmed V and J ends, which lost 5 bases and 2 bases, there was a span of 12 bases. Per germline, CDR1 SEHNR and CDR2 FQNEAQ (reference sequence). Primers: 60 Vbeta forward and 13 Jbeta reverse. Sequencing was performed with immunoSEQ multiplex PCR; in TCRdb, only in-frame clones are kept and a portion is missing. Here the sample table reports 80,000 or so clones. Healthy individuals who donated bone marrow served as the donors.

The TCR was taken from a woman aged 25 to 39 in good health and CMV-seronegative. Sequencing input: PBMCs. The V call is TRBV7-9, the J call TRBJ1-2; D not certain. CDR3 sequence reads: CASSPPSENYGYTF. CDR3 nucleotides: TGTGCCAGCAGCCCCCCCAGCGAGAACTATGGCTACACCTTC.